Below are 27 T cell receptor beta chains sequenced from a single sample in a study of OX40 agonist ivuxolimab in advanced cancers. TCRdb's copy holds only in-frame clones and misses some; the assay was immunoSEQ multiplex PCR. The sample has some 65,000 clones; 75% to 80% are singletons. The source material was CD4+ or CD8+ T cells sorted from blood, sampled in a trial of the OX40 agonist ivuxolimab. The receptors derive from an adult with an advanced solid tumor such as melanoma, head and neck, liver or kidney cancer.

The J gene is TRBJ2-6, the V gene TRBV5-1; the match to TRBD1 covers 9 bases. Germline V gives CDR1 SGHRS, CDR2 YFSETQ. The CDR3 is 19 residues long. V lost 5 bases, J lost 1 base, and 13 bases stayed unmatched. The CDR3 bases are TGCGCCAGCAGAACGACCGGGACAGGGAAACCGTCTGGGGCCAACGTCCTGACTTTC. This encodes CASRTTGTGKPSGANVLTF.

In this sample, this clone turned up a few times. The rearrangement links TRBV5-1 to TRBJ1-2; TRBD1 agrees at 7 bases. This CDR3 spans 13 amino acids. Germline-derived CDR1 and CDR2 are SGHRS and YFSETQ. J gave up 5 bases and V 4 bases, and 5 bases lay outside the gene matches. CDR3 residues: CASSTVTGYGYTF. DNA for the CDR3: TGCGCCAGCAGCACGGTGACAGGGTATGGCTACACCTTC.

The CDR3 nucleotides are TGTGCCAGCAGCTTAGTGGCAGGGGGCTATGAGACCCAGTACTTC. Its protein product is CASSLVAGGYETQYF. The chain uses TRBV11-2 and TRBJ2-5, with TRBD1 matching 8 bases. Germline V gene lookup returns CDR1 SGHAT and CDR2 FQNNGV. There are 15 residues in the CDR3. J was trimmed by 5 bases and V by 1 base; bases with no gene match: 6. Filled out from reference TRBV11-2 and TRBJ2-5, the complete variable domain reads EAGVAQSPRYKIIEKRQSVAFWCNPISGHATLYWYQQILGQGPKLLIQFQNNGVVDDSQLPKDRFSAERLKGVDSTLKIQPAKLEDSAVYLCASSLVAGGYETQYFGPGTRLLVL.

A few counts support this clone. The chain uses TRBV27 and TRBJ1-5; D is perhaps TRBD1 (5 bases). The CDR3 spans 13 residues. Trimming took off 2 bases at V and 7 bases at J, with 9 bases between the two ends. The germline V gene encodes CDR1 MNHEY and CDR2 SMNVEV (reference sequence). CDR3 DNA: TGTGCCAGCAGTTTACAGGGTGGGCAGCCCCAGCATTTT. Its translation is CASSLQGGQPQHF.

J is TRBJ2-7 and V is TRBV19; tentative D call: TRBD1 (6 bases). This CDR3 region has 13 residues. The V and J ends lost 7 bases and 8 bases respectively, with 18 bases between them. The germline CDR1 and CDR2 sequences are LNHDA and SQIVND (reference sequence). CDR3 in DNA: TGTGCCAGTAAGGCTCAGGGGTTTTCCCAGCAGTACTTC. Translation: CASKAQGFSQQYF.

V gene TRBV5-6 combines with J gene TRBJ2-7; 8 bases match TRBD2. There are 16 residues in the CDR3. The ends lost 2 bases at V and 7 bases at J; junction bases unmatched: 14. Germline V CDR1 and CDR2: SGHDT, YYEEEE. The CDR3 is CASSFGRDSGVVEQYF. The CDR3 DNA sequence: TGTGCCAGCAGCTTTGGTAGAGATAGCGGGGTGGTGGAGCAGTACTTC.

The chain combines TRBV4-2 with TRBJ1-5; a possible D gene is TRBD1 (5 bases). The CDR3 extends over 15 amino acids. Germline values: CDR1 LGHNA, CDR2 YNFKEQ. V gave up 0 bases and J gave up 5 bases, with 11 bases separating them. CDR3 bases: TGTGCCAGCAGCCAAGATGGGGACGGGGATCAGCCCCAGCATTTT. Translating gives CASSQDGDGDQPQHF.

The genes are TRBV19 and TRBJ1-5; TRBD1 is a possible D gene (5 bases). The CDR3 runs 15 residues. The V end was cut by 3 bases, the J end by 5 bases, with 14 bases between. CDR1 and CDR2 from the germline V gene are LNHDA and SQIVND (reference sequence). CDR3 in amino acids: CASSITGVGDQPQHF. In DNA, the CDR3 is TGTGCCAGTAGTATCACGGGGGTAGGGGATCAGCCCCAGCATTTT.

V usage is TRBV28 and J usage is TRBJ2-1; the D gene is possibly TRBD1 (6 bases). The CDR3 has 15 amino acids. Germline V lookup: CDR1 MDHEN, CDR2 SYDVKM. V lost 6 bases and J lost 2, with 14 bases in between. CDR3 nucleotides: TGTGCCAGCAGACGGTCAGGGGCCGCCTACAATGAGCAGTTCTTC. Amino acid sequence: CASRRSGAAYNEQFF.

This chain joins TRBV4-1 and TRBJ1-1; D perhaps matches TRBD1 (6 bases). With 3 bases removed from V and 0 bases from J, the gap between germline ends came to 20 bases. Germline V gives CDR1 MGHRA, CDR2 YSYEKL. This CDR3 has 18 residues. CDR3 residues: CASSQVMGGQIMNTEAFF. In DNA form, the CDR3 reads TGCGCCAGCAGCCAGGTTATGGGGGGGCAGATAATGAACACTGAAGCTTTCTTT.

The rearrangement joins TRBV28 to TRBJ2-3; 11 nucleotides line up with TRBD2. CDR3 length: 15 amino acids. The V and J ends lost 3 bases and 7 bases, in that order; junction bases with no gene match: 6. The germline V gene has CDR1 MDHEN and CDR2 SYDVKM. The CDR3 region is CASSLGLAARNTQYF. CDR3 nucleotide sequence: TGTGCCAGCAGTTTGGGACTAGCGGCAAGGAATACGCAGTATTTT. The full variable domain, its missing parts supplied by reference TRBV28 and TRBJ2-3, is DVKVTQSSRYLVKRTGEKVFLECVQDMDHENMFWYRQDPGLGLRLIYFSYDVKMKEKGDIPEGYSVSREKKERFSLILESASTNQTSMYLCASSLGLAARNTQYFGPGTRLTVL.

The chain combines TRBV4-2 with TRBJ1-2, with a possible D match to TRBD1 (5 bases). Germline V lookup: CDR1 LGHNA, CDR2 YNFKEQ. Trimming left V 0 bases short and J 3 bases short, with 11 bases between. The CDR3 covers 15 residues. In DNA, the CDR3 is TGTGCCAGCAGCCAAGAACTACGGGACCACTATGGCTACACCTTC. This encodes CASSQELRDHYGYTF.

The chain uses TRBV28 and TRBJ1-5; D unclear. Trimming stripped 5 bases from V and 3 bases from J, with 17 bases between. This CDR3 contains 16 residues. CDR1 is MDHEN, CDR2 SYDVKM, per germline. The CDR3 reads CASSLHPAGYNQPQHF. DNA of the CDR3: TGTGCCAGCAGTCTCCACCCAGCAGGATACAATCAGCCCCAGCATTTT.

This clone was seen a handful of times. This chain links TRBV7-6 with TRBJ2-1; 12 bases match TRBD1. With 3 bases clipped from V and 4 bases from J, the junction kept 4 bases outside the gene matches. This CDR3 comprises 16 residues. Germline V gives CDR1 SGHVS, CDR2 FNYEAQ. CDR3 loop: CASSLMGQGAYNEQFF. CDR3 DNA: TGTGCCAGCAGCTTGATGGGACAGGGGGCGTACAATGAGCAGTTCTTC.

This clone occurred a few times. The rearrangement uses TRBV11-2 and TRBJ2-4; maybe TRBD2 (6 bases). Germline assignment: CDR1 SGHAT and CDR2 FQNNGV. Trimming removed 5 bases at V and 6 bases at J, with 14 bases between. This CDR3 has 14 amino acids. This CDR3 is CASSPTGVSNIQYF. The CDR3 DNA reads as TGTGCCAGCAGCCCAACGGGGGTCTCAAACATTCAGTACTTC.

This clone showed up just once. This rearrangement joins TRBV28 to TRBJ1-2; D is uncertain. V lost 10 bases, J lost 3 bases, and 18 bases lay in between. The length of the CDR3 is 14 residues. The germline V gene encodes CDR1 MDHEN and CDR2 SYDVKM. The CDR3 DNA reads as TGTGCCACCCGAGACACCCAGACCTACTATGGCTACACCTTC. Translated: CATRDTQTYYGYTF.

The V call is TRBV5-1, the J call TRBJ1-2; 9 bases align to TRBD1. V gave up 4 bases and J gave up 2 bases; unmatched junction bases: 12. The length of the CDR3 is 17 residues. The germline V gene encodes CDR1 SGHRS and CDR2 YFSETQ. For the CDR3, the DNA is TGCGCCAGCAGCCCCCGGACAGGGGCCGGTGGAAACTATGGCTACACCTTC. Encoded protein: CASSPRTGAGGNYGYTF.

The chain recombines TRBV20-1 with TRBJ1-1; D may be TRBD1 (5 bases). Trimming stripped 8 bases from V and 6 bases from J, with 13 bases between. The germline gives CDR1 DFQATT, CDR2 SNEGSKA (reference sequence). The CDR3 has 11 residues. CDR3 coding DNA: TGCAGTAGTCAGGGAAATTCTGAAGCTTTCTTT. It yields the protein CSSQGNSEAFF.

V is TRBV6-5 and J is TRBJ2-2; no clear D gene. CDR3 length equals 15 residues. Germline CDR1 reads MNHEY; CDR2 reads SVGAGI. The ends were cut back, 0 bases at V and 3 bases at J, with 8 bases in the middle. The CDR3 DNA reads TGTGCCAGCAGTTACTCGGCAGAACACACCGGGGAGCTGTTTTTT. Translation gives CASSYSAEHTGELFF.

The table lists this clone with a count of one. This sequence joins TRBV4-1 and TRBJ2-7; D might be TRBD1 (5 bases). V lost 0 bases and J 2 bases, leaving 14 bases between the germline ends. The CDR3 sequence is 16 residues long. Looked up from germline, CDR1 is MGHRA and CDR2 is YSYEKL. The DNA for the CDR3 is TGCGCCAGCAGCCAAGATCTGGCAGGGTTGACCTACGAGCAGTACTTC. Its translation is CASSQDLAGLTYEQYF.

The chain uses TRBV5-1 and TRBJ2-5; TRBD2 matches 8 bases. There are 17 residues in the CDR3. Germline trimming cut 0 bases from V and 9 bases from J; bases unmatched to any gene: 16. Germline V gives CDR1 SGHRS, CDR2 YFSETQ. The CDR3 here is CASSLGPLASGFGAQYF. CDR3 sequence (DNA): TGCGCCAGCAGCTTGGGGCCCCTGGCTAGCGGGTTTGGGGCCCAGTACTTC.

V is TRBV19 and J is TRBJ1-1; possibly TRBD1 for D (5 bases). In germline, CDR1 is LNHDA, CDR2 SQIVND (reference sequence). This CDR3 is built from 16 residues. Trimming left V 4 bases short and J 1 base short, with 16 bases between. The CDR3 sequence: CASSTPQEPTNTEAFF. The CDR3 bases are TGTGCCAGTAGTACCCCACAGGAACCCACGAACACTGAAGCTTTCTTT.

The V and J genes are TRBV30 and TRBJ2-7; D unclear. This CDR3 is 12 amino acids long. In germline, CDR1 is GTSNPN, CDR2 SVGIG (reference sequence). Between the trimmed V and J ends, which lost 1 base and 1 base, there was a span of 5 bases. As DNA, the CDR3 is TGTGCCTGGAGTGGGCATTCCTACGAGCAGTACTTC. It codes for CAWSGHSYEQYF.

The rearrangement joins TRBV6-6 to TRBJ2-6; no reliable D call. Germline loops: CDR1 MNHNY, CDR2 SVGAGI (reference sequence). V was cut by 5 bases and J by 2 bases, with 13 bases left in between. The CDR3 contains 16 residues. The CDR3: CASSQDVETGANVLTF. As DNA, the CDR3 is TGTGCCAGCAGTCAGGATGTAGAAACTGGGGCCAACGTCCTGACTTTC.

This clone was found a few times. CDR3 amino acids: CASSLSDREYGYTF. Here the CDR3 DNA reads TGTGCCAGCAGCCTGTCGGACAGGGAGTATGGCTACACCTTC. The chain is built from TRBV4-2 and TRBJ1-2, with 8 nucleotides matching TRBD1. The V segment lost 4 bases and the J segment 5 bases; nucleotides outside the gene matches: 6. This CDR3 has 14 amino acids. CDR1 and CDR2 (germline): LGHNA, YNFKEQ.

This sequence joins TRBV30 and TRBJ1-1; D possibly corresponds to TRBD1 (5 bases). V was trimmed by 0 bases and J by 3 bases, leaving 11 bases between them. This CDR3 contains 14 residues. The germline V gene encodes CDR1 GTSNPN and CDR2 SVGIG (reference sequence). The CDR3 here is CAWSVQEEDTEAFF. The CDR3 DNA sequence: TGTGCCTGGAGTGTACAGGAGGAGGACACTGAAGCTTTCTTT.

Only one count was recorded for this clone. This CDR3 reads CASSFGRSREQYF. In DNA, the CDR3 is TGTGCCAGCAGCTTCGGTAGGTCCCGCGAGCAGTACTTC. V and J are TRBV7-2 and TRBJ2-7; D is unclear. V lost 3 bases, J lost 6 bases, and 12 bases lay in between. The CDR3 spans 13 residues. CDR1 and CDR2 (germline): SGHTA, FQGNSA.